This T cell receptor (beta chain) was obtained from a study of control samples from healthy donors and cancer patients (TCRdb year 2020). Of note for this clone: It lacks a known antigen. No much larger clone exists at a distance of one base, and base qualities are not known.

To prepare the library, the immunoSEQ multiplex PCR assay was applied. Sourced from immuneACCESS, this table was stored by TCRdb with only in-frame sequences that have V and J called. A share of the clones is absent; for the studies checked, an unresolved V gene accounts for under half, and the remainder has no known explanation. The sample yields about 100,000 clones; 87% were counted once. The top ten clones comprise roughly 18% of the sample. The CDR3 runs 11 residues from the cysteine to the phenylalanine. This entry keeps only the CDR3 DNA: 33 bases, framed from base 1. At the junction V is shortened by 3 bases and J by 3 bases, with 5 bases in between. The germline V gene supplies CDR1 SQVTM and CDR2 ANQGSEA.

Sequenced sample: blood. The clonotype comes from a woman in her 50s in good health. The chain links TRBV29-1 with TRBJ1-1, with no reliable assignment of the D segment. The DNA sequence is given as TGCAGCGTTGAGAAGGACACTGAAGCTTTCTTT. Translated, it gives CSVEKDTEAFF.